This T cell receptor (beta chain) was observed in a study of shared clonotypes between healthy human individuals. Turning to this clone: Additional DNA sequences in this sample encode the identical CDR3.

Sequencing used immunoSEQ multiplex PCR; TCRdb keeps in-frame clones, though not all of them. Of 1,500,000 or so clones in the sample, less than 99% are singletons; the top ten hold about 0.34%. The TCR originated in a young man in good health. Sequenced: naive CD4+ T cells sorted from blood. The subset: CD45RA+ positively selected.

Written as DNA, the CDR3 is TGCAGCGGCCGTGGGTTAGCCAAAAACATTCAGTACTTC. This codes for CSGRGLAKNIQYF. J is TRBJ2-4 and V is TRBV29-1; D is ambiguous. The CDR3 runs 13 residues. V lost 7 bases to trimming and J lost 0 bases, with 10 bases between them. In germline, CDR1 is SQVTM, CDR2 ANQGSEA.